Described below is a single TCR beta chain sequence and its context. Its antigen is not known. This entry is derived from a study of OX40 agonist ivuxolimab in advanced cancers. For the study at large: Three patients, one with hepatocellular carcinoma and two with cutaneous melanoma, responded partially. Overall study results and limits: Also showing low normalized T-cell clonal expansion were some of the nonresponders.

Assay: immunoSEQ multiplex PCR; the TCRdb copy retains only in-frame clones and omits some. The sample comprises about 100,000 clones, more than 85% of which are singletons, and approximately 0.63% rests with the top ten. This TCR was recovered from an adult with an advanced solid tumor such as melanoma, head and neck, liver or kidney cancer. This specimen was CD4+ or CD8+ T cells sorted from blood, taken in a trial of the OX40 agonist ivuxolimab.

CDR3 amino acids: CAISESRGVETQYF. For the CDR3, the DNA is TGTGCCATCAGTGAGTCAAGAGGGGTGGAGACCCAGTACTTC. The chain is built from TRBV10-3 and TRBJ2-5, with D perhaps given as TRBD1 or TRBD2 (5 bases each). The CDR3 loop spans 14 amino acids. The V end was cut by 0 bases, the J end by 5 bases, with 10 bases between. Looked up from germline, CDR1 is ENHRY and CDR2 is SYGVKD.